The clone carrying this T cell receptor beta chain was found a few times. This sample stems from a study of spatial heterogeneity in lung cancer. The CDR3 runs to 14 residues. Germline V CDR1 and CDR2: LNHDA, SQIVND (reference sequence). V lost 7 bases and J lost 1; bases outside the gene matches: 4. The time point denotes: sample taken at primary tumor resection. Whole RNA was taken from tumor, nontumor lung or frozen PBMC; it was then sequenced unsorted. TCRdb recomputed calls from the 5' RACE reads with MiXCR, one row per CDR3 protein. This table holds 77,000 or so distinct CDR3 sequences, approximately 20% found once.

Here the sequenced sample was PBMCs, taken at surgery. The TCR originated in a male donor with early-stage non-small cell lung cancer. The chain carries TRBV19 and TRBJ2-5; TRBD2 agrees at 9 bases. CDR3 region: CASNQAGGQETQYF. The CDR3 region has the DNA TGTGCCAGTAATCAAGCGGGGGGCCAAGAGACCCAGTACTTC. The full variable domain, rest sourced from reference TRBV19 and TRBJ2-5, is DGGITQSPKYLFRKEGQNVTLSCEQNLNHDAMYWYRQDPGQGLRLIYYSQIVNDFQKGDIAEGYSVSREKKESFPLTVTSAQKNPTAFYLCASNQAGGQETQYFGPGTRLLVL.